These 7 T cell receptor beta chains were all obtained from the same sample, sequenced in a study of T cell changes during pregnancy in multiple sclerosis. Only in-frame clones appear in the TCRdb table, and some are missing; sequencing was by immunoSEQ multiplex PCR. Of some 81,000 clones detected, just over 90% appear once; the ten largest clones hold 2.5% to 3%. The material sequenced was peripheral blood, taken after pregnancy. Receptor source: a female donor in good health, enrolled as a control in a pregnancy study.

V gene TRBV9 combines with J gene TRBJ1-1; 8 bases are shared with TRBD1. Trimming took 4 bases from V and 7 from J; bases not matched to a gene: 9. Germline values: CDR1 SGDLS, CDR2 YYNGEE. The CDR3 has 14 residues. CDR3 in DNA: TGTGCCAGCAGCTCACAGGGGGGTGCTAGTGAAGCTTTCTTT. This gives the protein CASSSQGGASEAFF. The full variable domain, with the rest looked up from reference TRBV9 and TRBJ1-1, is DSGVTQTPKHLITATGQRVTLRCSPRSGDLSVYWYQQSLDQGLQFLIQYYNGEERAKGNILERFSAQQFPDLHSELNLSSLELGDSALYFCASSSQGGASEAFFGQGTRLTVV.

This clone was detected only a few times. The J gene is TRBJ2-1, the V gene TRBV2; unclear D gene. Germline V gene lookup returns CDR1 SNHLY and CDR2 FYNNEI. This CDR3 has 13 amino acids. V lost 2 bases to trimming and J lost 6 bases, with 8 bases between them. CDR3 sequence: CASSELVSNEQFF. The CDR3 coding sequence is TGTGCCAGCAGTGAACTAGTCTCCAATGAGCAGTTCTTC.

This chain joins TRBV6-6 and TRBJ1-5; D not resolved. Trimming pared 6 bases from V and 0 bases from J, leaving 9 bases between. Germline V lookup: CDR1 MNHNY, CDR2 SVGAGI (reference sequence). This CDR3 contains 14 residues. CDR3: CASSYENSNQPQHF. The CDR3 nucleotides read TGTGCCAGCAGCTATGAAAATAGCAATCAGCCCCAGCATTTT.

This clone was recorded only once. CDR3: CASEGTEREEKLFF. The CDR3 bases are TGTGCCAGCGAGGGGACAGAAAGGGAAGAAAAACTGTTTTTT. The V call is TRBV18, the J call TRBJ1-4; 7 nucleotides match TRBD1. V lost 8 bases and J lost 8; bases outside the gene matches: 11. The V gene's germline CDR1 is KGHSH and CDR2 LQKENI. The CDR3 is 14 residues long.

Note on this clone: An end of the junction does not agree with germline; a read error may underlie this. V gene TRBV15 combines with J gene TRBJ1-5, with TRBD1 identical over 11 bases. Germline values: CDR1 LNHNV, CDR2 YYDKDF (reference sequence). This CDR3 contains 15 residues. In nucleotides, the CDR3 is TGTGCCGCCAGCAGAGGACAGGGGGCAAATCAGCCCCAGCATTTT. This sequence encodes CAASRGQGANQPQHF.

V is TRBV7-2 and J is TRBJ2-5; 10 bases are a match to TRBD2. The CDR3 sequence is 12 residues long. Trimming took 3 bases from V and 10 from J; bases not matched to a gene: 2. Germline V gives CDR1 SGHTA, CDR2 FQGNSA. The chain's CDR3 is CASSFASGGQYF. DNA for the CDR3: TGTGCCAGCAGCTTCGCTAGCGGGGGCCAGTACTTC.

This clone appeared once. CDR3 DNA: TGTGCCACTGGACAGGGAGGTACTGAAGCTTTCTTT. This codes for CATGQGGTEAFF. J is TRBJ1-1 and V is TRBV10-3; TRBD1 aligns across 8 bases. Per germline, CDR1 ENHRY and CDR2 SYGVKD. There are 12 residues in the CDR3. The trim removed 10 bases at V and 5 bases at J, leaving 6 bases unmatched.